Each of the 15 T cell receptor beta chains below was sequenced from the same sample in a study of graft-versus-host responses after intestinal transplantation. Produced via immunoSEQ multiplex PCR; TCRdb's table is partial and in-frame only. Here the sample spans about 71,000 clones, roughly 91% being singletons. Their cognate antigens are unknown. The sequencing used unstimulated CD8+ T cells sorted from spleen or lymph node cells, collected before intestinal transplant. The receptors stem from a human donor who received an intestinal transplant.

V usage is TRBV15 and J usage is TRBJ1-6; D gene ambiguous. The ends were cut back, 0 bases at V and 7 bases at J, with 10 bases in the middle. This CDR3 region has 15 residues. Looked up from germline, CDR1 is LNHNV and CDR2 is YYDKDF (reference sequence). The CDR3 DNA follows: TGTGCCACCAGCAGAGATCCACAGAGCAATTCACCCCTCCACTTT. Amino acid sequence: CATSRDPQSNSPLHF.

The J gene is TRBJ2-5, the V gene TRBV29-1, with 8 bases identical to TRBD1. V lost 6 bases to trimming and J lost 5 bases; unmatched junction nucleotides: 8. The CDR3 runs 13 residues. CDR1 is SQVTM, CDR2 ANQGSEA, per germline. Written as DNA, the CDR3 is TGCAGCGTGGAGGCAGGGGGCTGGGAGACCCAGTACTTC. This sequence encodes CSVEAGGWETQYF.

The chain uses TRBV29-1 and TRBJ2-3; 8 bases agree with TRBD2. Germline CDR1 reads SQVTM; CDR2 reads ANQGSEA. This CDR3 is 17 amino acids long. The junction had 18 bases not matched to a gene; V was cut back by 6 bases and J by 4 bases. CDR3 region: CSVASRLAGGFADTQYF. The CDR3 DNA sequence: TGCAGCGTCGCAAGCCGCCTGGCGGGGGGTTTCGCAGATACGCAGTATTTT.

This sequence joins TRBV5-1 and TRBJ1-1; D call uncertain. The CDR3 contains 14 residues. Trimming took off 4 bases at V and 0 bases at J, with 10 bases between the two ends. Germline V CDR1 and CDR2: SGHRS, YFSETQ. In DNA form, the CDR3 reads TGCGCCAGCAGCCCCCTTGGAGTGAACACTGAAGCTTTCTTT. Amino acid sequence: CASSPLGVNTEAFF.

This clone was observed a single time. The CDR3 protein is CATSGGPNTEAFF. The CDR3 DNA reads as TGTGCCACCAGCGGGGGCCCTAACACTGAAGCTTTCTTT. The chain links TRBV15 to TRBJ1-1; TRBD1 might be the D (6 bases). Trimming stripped 5 bases from V and 2 bases from J, with 9 bases between. Per germline, CDR1 LNHNV and CDR2 YYDKDF (reference sequence). The CDR3 has 13 amino acids.

This chain joins TRBV15 and TRBJ2-1; D uncertain. CDR1 is LNHNV, CDR2 YYDKDF, per germline (reference sequence). Deletions cut 5 bases from V and 3 bases from J, with 14 bases between. This CDR3 is built from 15 residues. CDR3 sequence (DNA): TGTGCCACCAGCCCTCAGCGAGGCGTCTACAATGAGCAGTTCTTC. Translating gives CATSPQRGVYNEQFF.

V and J are TRBV27 and TRBJ1-6; D is possibly TRBD1 (5 bases). V lost 8 bases to trimming and J lost 10 bases, with 15 bases between them. The length of the CDR3 is 13 residues. Germline values: CDR1 MNHEY, CDR2 SMNVEV (reference sequence). The CDR3 sequence is CASGGGEYSPLHF. CDR3 DNA sequence: TGTGCCAGCGGGGGAGGGGAGTACTCACCCCTCCACTTT.

V and J are TRBV18 and TRBJ2-7, with TRBD2 matching 10 bases. The V and J ends lost 5 bases and 6 bases, in that order; junction bases with no gene match: 7. The germline gives CDR1 KGHSH, CDR2 LQKENI. The CDR3 runs to 14 residues. CDR3 amino acids: CASSSGGAVPEQYF. CDR3 DNA: TGTGCCAGCTCAAGCGGGGGGGCCGTTCCCGAGCAGTACTTC.

The V call is TRBV27, the J call TRBJ1-4; D might be TRBD1 (5 bases). Germline CDR1 is MNHEY and CDR2 is SMNVEV (reference sequence). CDR3 length: 11 amino acids. V gave up 9 bases and J gave up 7 bases, with 9 bases separating them. The CDR3 coding sequence is TGTGCCAGTGGGCAGGGTGAAAAACTGTTTTTT. As protein: CASGQGEKLFF.

The J gene is TRBJ2-7, the V gene TRBV13, with a possible D match to TRBD2 (5 bases). The V end lost 5 bases, the J end lost 2 bases, and 10 bases lay between the germline ends. This CDR3 spans 13 amino acids. CDR1 and CDR2 from the germline V gene are PRHDT and FYEKMQ (reference sequence). Written as DNA, the CDR3 is TGTGCCAGCAGCCCCCCCGGGGCCTACGAGCAGTACTTC. It specifies CASSPPGAYEQYF. Using reference TRBV13 and TRBJ2-7 for the parts outside the CDR3, the full variable domain is AAGVIQSPRHLIKEKRETATLKCYPIPRHDTVYWYQQGPGQDPQFLISFYEKMQSDKGSIPDRFSAQQFSDYHSELNMSSLELGDSALYFCASSPPGAYEQYFGPGTRLTVT.

This rearrangement joins TRBV19 to TRBJ1-2; D is perhaps TRBD1 (5 bases). Trimming removed 4 bases from V and 8 bases from J, with 11 bases in between. This CDR3 has 12 amino acids. Germline V gene data show CDR1 as LNHDA and CDR2 as SQIVND (reference sequence). DNA of the CDR3: TGTGCCAGTAGTACCGGGGGTAGCGGCTACACCTTC. Amino acids: CASSTGGSGYTF.

V and J are TRBV9 and TRBJ2-5; TRBD2 agrees at 9 bases. Germline CDR1 SGDLS, CDR2 YYNGEE. The CDR3 is made up of 17 amino acids. The J segment lost 0 bases and the V segment lost 4 bases, leaving 10 bases of the junction unmatched. CDR3 residues: CASSPGTSPPDQETQYF. The CDR3 DNA reads TGTGCCAGCAGCCCCGGGACTAGCCCGCCCGACCAAGAGACCCAGTACTTC.

This clone was observed a single time. The chain is built from TRBV9 and TRBJ2-5, with 7 bases fitting TRBD2. J gave up 4 bases and V 4 bases, and 13 bases lay outside the gene matches. CDR1 is SGDLS, CDR2 YYNGEE, per germline. The CDR3 is 16 residues long. As DNA, the CDR3 is TGTGCCAGCAGCCCTACCATTCCGGGGGGTGGAGAGACCCAGTACTTC. Translating it yields CASSPTIPGGGETQYF.

In this sample, this clone turned up once. In the same sample, other DNA sequences code for this CDR3. The rearrangement uses TRBV29-1 and TRBJ2-7; tentatively, D is TRBD2 (7 bases). Trimming left V 4 bases short and J 1 base short, with 11 bases between. The CDR3 totals 13 residues. The germline V gene has CDR1 SQVTM and CDR2 ANQGSEA. The chain's CDR3 is CSVGGGRSYEQYF. The CDR3 DNA sequence: TGCAGCGTTGGGGGGGGGCGTTCCTACGAGCAGTACTTC.

J is TRBJ1-1 and V is TRBV4-1, with TRBD1 matching 7 bases. Trimming took 3 bases from V and 4 from J; bases not matched to a gene: 2. Germline V gives CDR1 MGHRA, CDR2 YSYEKL. The CDR3 extends over 13 amino acids. The CDR3 DNA follows: TGCGCCAGCAGCCACGCAGGGGGCACTGAAGCTTTCTTT. This encodes CASSHAGGTEAFF.